Following are 5 T cell receptor beta chains from one sample sequenced in a study of T cell repertoires in cytomegalovirus infection. Via MiXCR, TCRdb re-called the reads, giving one row per CDR3 protein. Of fewer than 550,000 distinct CDR3 sequences in the sample, 15% to 20% were seen once. The sequenced material came from CD8+ T cells from PBMCs. All receptors derive from a human donor in good health (CMV status not recorded). Some clones in this sample may be carry-over from other donors' samples.

This clonotype came up many times. V and J are TRBV7-9 and TRBJ2-3; 8 nucleotides align to TRBD2. V lost 1 base to trimming and J lost 4 bases; unmatched junction nucleotides: 10. There are 17 residues in the CDR3. CDR1 is SEHNR and CDR2 is FQNEAQ in the germline V gene (reference sequence). CDR3 region: CASSLEHSGARADTQYF. For the CDR3, the DNA is TGTGCCAGCAGCTTAGAACATAGCGGGGCCCGAGCAGATACGCAGTATTTT.

The CDR3 region has the DNA TGCGCCAGCAGCCAAGGTCAAGGAGCGAATGAGCAGTTCTTC. The encoded protein is CASSQGQGANEQFF. The gene calls are TRBV4-1 and TRBJ2-1; unclear D gene. Germline CDR1 is MGHRA and CDR2 is YSYEKL. The CDR3 loop spans 14 amino acids. The V end was cut by 1 base, the J end by 7 bases, with 11 bases between.

This clonotype was seen ten or more times. The rearrangement joins TRBV6-5 to TRBJ2-2; TRBD1 might be the D (5 bases). The length of the CDR3 is 16 residues. Trimming stripped 6 bases from V and 6 bases from J, with 20 bases between. Germline-derived CDR1 and CDR2 are MNHEY and SVGAGI. CDR3 nucleotides: TGTGCCAGCAGCTCTAAACAGGATTCCCTCGCCGGGGAGCTGTTTTTT. It codes for CASSSKQDSLAGELFF.

This clonotype was observed many times. The chain uses TRBV11-2 and TRBJ2-7, with D perhaps matching TRBD1 or TRBD2 (7 bases each). The CDR3 is made up of 15 amino acids. The V end was cut by 5 bases, the J end by 5 bases, with 19 bases between. Per the germline V gene, CDR1 is SGHAT and CDR2 is FQNNGV. DNA of the CDR3: TGTGCCAGCAGCCCCCGGGCAGGGGGGGACGACGAGCAGTACTTC. Translation: CASSPRAGGDDEQYF. The complete variable domain, with remaining parts taken from reference TRBV11-2 and TRBJ2-7, reads EAGVAQSPRYKIIEKRQSVAFWCNPISGHATLYWYQQILGQGPKLLIQFQNNGVVDDSQLPKDRFSAERLKGVDSTLKIQPAKLEDSAVYLCASSPRAGGDDEQYFGPGTRLTVT.

This clonotype was counted between two and nine times. The rearrangement joins TRBV2 to TRBJ2-7; 8 bases line up with TRBD1. Losses at the gene ends were 7 bases for V and 1 base for J; bases not matched to a gene: 12. The CDR3 consists of 16 residues. CDR1 is SNHLY, CDR2 FYNNEI, per germline. DNA for the CDR3: TGTGCCAGCATGGGGTCTAGGGACAGGCCATCCTACGAGCAGTACTTC. Translating gives CASMGSRDRPSYEQYF.